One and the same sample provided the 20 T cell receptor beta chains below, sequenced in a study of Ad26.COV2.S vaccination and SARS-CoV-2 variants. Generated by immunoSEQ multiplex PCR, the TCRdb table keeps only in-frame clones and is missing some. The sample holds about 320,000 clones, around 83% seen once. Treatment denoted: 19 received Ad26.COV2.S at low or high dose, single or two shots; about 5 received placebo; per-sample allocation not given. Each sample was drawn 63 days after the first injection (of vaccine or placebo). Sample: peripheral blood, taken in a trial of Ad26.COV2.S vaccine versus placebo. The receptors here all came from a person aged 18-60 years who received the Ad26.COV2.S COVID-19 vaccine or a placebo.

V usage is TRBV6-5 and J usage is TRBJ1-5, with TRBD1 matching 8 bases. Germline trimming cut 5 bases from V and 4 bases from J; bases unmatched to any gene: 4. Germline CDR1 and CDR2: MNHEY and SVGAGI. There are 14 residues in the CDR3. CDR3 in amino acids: CASSSHRGNQPQHF. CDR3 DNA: TGTGCCAGCAGTAGCCACAGGGGGAATCAGCCCCAGCATTTT.

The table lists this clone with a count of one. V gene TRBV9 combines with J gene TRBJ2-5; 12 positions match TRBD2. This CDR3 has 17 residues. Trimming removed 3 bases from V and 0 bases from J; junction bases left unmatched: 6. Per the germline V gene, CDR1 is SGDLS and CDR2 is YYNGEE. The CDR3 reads CASSALAGGPYQETQYF. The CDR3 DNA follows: TGTGCCAGCAGCGCCCTAGCGGGGGGGCCGTACCAAGAGACCCAGTACTTC.

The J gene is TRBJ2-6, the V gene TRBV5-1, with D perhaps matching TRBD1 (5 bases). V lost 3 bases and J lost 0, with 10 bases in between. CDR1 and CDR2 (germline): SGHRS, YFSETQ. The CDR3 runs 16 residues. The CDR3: CASSSDRFSGANVLTF. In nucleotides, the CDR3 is TGCGCCAGCAGCTCCGACAGATTCTCTGGGGCCAACGTCCTGACTTTC.

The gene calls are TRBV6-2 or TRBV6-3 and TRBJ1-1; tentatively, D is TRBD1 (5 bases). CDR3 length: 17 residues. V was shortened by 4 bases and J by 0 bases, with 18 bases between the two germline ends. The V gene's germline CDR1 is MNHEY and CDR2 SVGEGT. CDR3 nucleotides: TGTGCCAGCAGTTCGGGCTTCCACAGGATAATGAACACTGAAGCTTTCTTT. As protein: CASSSGFHRIMNTEAFF.

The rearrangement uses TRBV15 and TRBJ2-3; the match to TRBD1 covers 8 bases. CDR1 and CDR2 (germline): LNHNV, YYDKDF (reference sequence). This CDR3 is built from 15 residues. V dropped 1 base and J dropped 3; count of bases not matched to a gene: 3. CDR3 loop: CATSRGRDRTDTQYF. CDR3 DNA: TGTGCCACCAGCAGAGGTCGGGACAGGACAGATACGCAGTATTTT.

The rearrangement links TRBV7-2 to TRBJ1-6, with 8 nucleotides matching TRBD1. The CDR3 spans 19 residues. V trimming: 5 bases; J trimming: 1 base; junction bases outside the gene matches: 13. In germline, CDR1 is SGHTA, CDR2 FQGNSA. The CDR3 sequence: CASSPRTGFGVSYNSPLHF. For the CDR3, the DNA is TGTGCCAGCAGCCCAAGGACAGGGTTTGGGGTATCCTATAATTCACCCCTCCACTTT.

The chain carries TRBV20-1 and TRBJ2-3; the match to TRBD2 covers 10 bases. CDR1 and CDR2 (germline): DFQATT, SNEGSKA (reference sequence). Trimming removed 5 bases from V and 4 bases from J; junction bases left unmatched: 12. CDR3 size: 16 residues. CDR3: CSACEELAGRPDTQYF. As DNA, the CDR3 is TGCAGTGCTTGTGAGGAACTAGCGGGGAGACCAGATACGCAGTATTTT.

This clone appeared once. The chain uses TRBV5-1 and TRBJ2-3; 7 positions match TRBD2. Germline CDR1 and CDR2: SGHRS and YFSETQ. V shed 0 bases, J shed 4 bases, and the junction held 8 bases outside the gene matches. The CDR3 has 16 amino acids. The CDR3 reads CASSLGLAVTSDTQYF. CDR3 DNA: TGCGCCAGCAGCTTGGGGCTAGCGGTCACCTCAGATACGCAGTATTTT.

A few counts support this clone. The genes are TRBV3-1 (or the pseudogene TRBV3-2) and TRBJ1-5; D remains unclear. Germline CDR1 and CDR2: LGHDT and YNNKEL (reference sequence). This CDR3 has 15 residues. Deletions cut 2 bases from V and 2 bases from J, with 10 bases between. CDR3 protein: CASSQSLVGNQPQHF. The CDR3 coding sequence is TGTGCCAGCAGCCAAAGTCTCGTGGGCAATCAGCCCCAGCATTTT.

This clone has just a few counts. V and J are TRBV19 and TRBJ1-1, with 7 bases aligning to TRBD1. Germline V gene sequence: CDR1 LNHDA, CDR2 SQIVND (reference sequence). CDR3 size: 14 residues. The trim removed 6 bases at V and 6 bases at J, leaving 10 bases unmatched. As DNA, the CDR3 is TGTGCCAGTAGCGAGTCAACAGGGGTCGCTGAAGCTTTCTTT. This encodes CASSESTGVAEAFF.

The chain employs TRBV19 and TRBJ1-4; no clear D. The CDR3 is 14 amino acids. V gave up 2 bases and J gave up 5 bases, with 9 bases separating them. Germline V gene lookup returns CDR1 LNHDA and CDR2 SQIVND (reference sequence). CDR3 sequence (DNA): TGTGCCAGTAGTATAAAAGGTCGGAATGAAAAACTGTTTTTT. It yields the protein CASSIKGRNEKLFF. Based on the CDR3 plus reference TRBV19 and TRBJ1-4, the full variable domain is DGGITQSPKYLFRKEGQNVTLSCEQNLNHDAMYWYRQDPGQGLRLIYYSQIVNDFQKGDIAEGYSVSREKKESFPLTVTSAQKNPTAFYLCASSIKGRNEKLFFGSGTQLSVL.

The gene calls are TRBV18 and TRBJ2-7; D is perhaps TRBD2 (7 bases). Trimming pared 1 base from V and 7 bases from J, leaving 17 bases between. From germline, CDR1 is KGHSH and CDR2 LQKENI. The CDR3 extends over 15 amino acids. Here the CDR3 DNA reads TGTGCCAGCTCACCACTCGCCGCGGGGGCACCAGAGCAGTACTTC. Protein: CASSPLAAGAPEQYF.

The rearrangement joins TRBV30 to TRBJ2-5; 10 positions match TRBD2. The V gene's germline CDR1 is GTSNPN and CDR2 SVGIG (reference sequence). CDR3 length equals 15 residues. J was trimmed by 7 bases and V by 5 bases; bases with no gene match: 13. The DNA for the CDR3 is TGTGCCTGGGGAGGACTAGCGGACTATCTGTGGACCCAGTACTTC. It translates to CAWGGLADYLWTQYF. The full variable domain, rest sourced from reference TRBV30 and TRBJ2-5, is SQTIHQWPATLVQPVGSPLSLECTVEGTSNPNLYWYRQAAGRGLQLLFYSVGIGQISSEVPQNLSASRPQDRQFILSSKKLLLSDSGFYLCAWGGLADYLWTQYFGPGTRLLVL.

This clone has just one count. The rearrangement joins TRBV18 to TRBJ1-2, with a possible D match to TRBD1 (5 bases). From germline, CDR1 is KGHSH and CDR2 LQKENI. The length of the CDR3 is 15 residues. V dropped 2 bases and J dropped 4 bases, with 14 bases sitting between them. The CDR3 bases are TGTGCCAGCTCACCAAGGCGGGACTTTCGCTATGGCTACACCTTC. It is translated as CASSPRRDFRYGYTF.

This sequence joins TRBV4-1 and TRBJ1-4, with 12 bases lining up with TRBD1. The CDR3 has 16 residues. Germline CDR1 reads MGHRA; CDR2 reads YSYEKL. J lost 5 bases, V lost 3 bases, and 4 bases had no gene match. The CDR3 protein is CASSQGQGAGNEKLFF. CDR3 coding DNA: TGCGCCAGCAGCCAGGGACAGGGGGCGGGGAATGAAAAACTGTTTTTT.

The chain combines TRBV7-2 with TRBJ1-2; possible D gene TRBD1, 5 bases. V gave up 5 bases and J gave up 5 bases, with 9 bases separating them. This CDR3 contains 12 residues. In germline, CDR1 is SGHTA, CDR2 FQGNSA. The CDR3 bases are TGTGCCAGCAGCCGAGGGGATTATGGCTACACCTTC. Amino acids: CASSRGDYGYTF.

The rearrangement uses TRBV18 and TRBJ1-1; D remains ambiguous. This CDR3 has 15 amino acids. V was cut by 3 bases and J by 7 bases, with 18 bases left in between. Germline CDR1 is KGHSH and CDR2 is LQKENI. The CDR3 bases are TGTGCCAGCTCACCTCTGCGGTCGAGCATAGGTGAAGCTTTCTTT. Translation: CASSPLRSSIGEAFF.

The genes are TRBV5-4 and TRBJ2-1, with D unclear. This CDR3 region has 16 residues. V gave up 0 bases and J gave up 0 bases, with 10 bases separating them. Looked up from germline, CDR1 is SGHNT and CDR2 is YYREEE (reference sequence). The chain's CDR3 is CASSLDQFSSYNEQFF. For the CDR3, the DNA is TGTGCCAGCAGCTTGGACCAGTTTAGCTCCTACAATGAGCAGTTCTTC.

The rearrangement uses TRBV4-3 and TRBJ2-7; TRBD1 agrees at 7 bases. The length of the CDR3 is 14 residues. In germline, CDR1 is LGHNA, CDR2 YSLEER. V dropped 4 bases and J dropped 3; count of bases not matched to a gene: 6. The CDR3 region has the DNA TGCGCCAGCAGCCCCTCGACAGGGTTCTACGAGCAGTACTTC. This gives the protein CASSPSTGFYEQYF.

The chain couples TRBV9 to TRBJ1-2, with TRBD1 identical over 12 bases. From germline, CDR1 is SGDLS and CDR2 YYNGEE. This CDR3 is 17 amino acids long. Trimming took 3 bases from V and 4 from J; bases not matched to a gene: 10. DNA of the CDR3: TGTGCCAGCAGCGGCCGGGACAGGGGGCAATTTAGCTATGGCTACACCTTC. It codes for CASSGRDRGQFSYGYTF.